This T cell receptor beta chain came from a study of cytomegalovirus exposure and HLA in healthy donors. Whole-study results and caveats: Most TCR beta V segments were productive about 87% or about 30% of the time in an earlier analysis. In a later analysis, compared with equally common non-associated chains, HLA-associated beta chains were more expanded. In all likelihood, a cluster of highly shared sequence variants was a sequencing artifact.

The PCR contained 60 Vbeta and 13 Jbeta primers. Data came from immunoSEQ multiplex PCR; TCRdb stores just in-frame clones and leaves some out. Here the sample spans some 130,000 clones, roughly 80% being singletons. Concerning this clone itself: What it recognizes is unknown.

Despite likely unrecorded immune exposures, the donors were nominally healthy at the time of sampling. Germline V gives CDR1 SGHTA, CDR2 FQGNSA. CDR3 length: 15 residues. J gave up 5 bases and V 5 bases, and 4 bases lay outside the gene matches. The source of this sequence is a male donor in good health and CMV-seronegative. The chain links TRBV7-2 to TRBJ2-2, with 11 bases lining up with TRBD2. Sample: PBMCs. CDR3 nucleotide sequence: TGTGCCAGCAGCCCTAGCGGGGGGTATACCGGGGAGCTGTTTTTT. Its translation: CASSPSGGYTGELFF.